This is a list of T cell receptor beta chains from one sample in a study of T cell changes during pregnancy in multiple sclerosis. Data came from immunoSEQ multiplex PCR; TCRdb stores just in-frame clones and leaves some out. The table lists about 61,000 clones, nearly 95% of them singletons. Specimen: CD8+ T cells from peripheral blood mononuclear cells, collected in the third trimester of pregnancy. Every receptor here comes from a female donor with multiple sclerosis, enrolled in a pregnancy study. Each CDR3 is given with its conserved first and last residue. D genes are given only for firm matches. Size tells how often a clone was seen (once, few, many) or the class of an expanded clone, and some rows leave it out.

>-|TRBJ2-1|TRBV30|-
TGTGCCTGGAGTCCGGGGATTGAGCAGTTCTTC
CAWSPGIEQFF
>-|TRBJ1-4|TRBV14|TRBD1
TGTGCCAGCAGCCAATTAAGACAGGGAACGACTAATGAAAAACTGTTTTTT
CASSQLRQGTTNEKLFF
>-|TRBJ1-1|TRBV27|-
TGTGCCAGCAGACTTACAGGGACCAACACTGAAGCTTTCTTT
CASRLTGTNTEAFF
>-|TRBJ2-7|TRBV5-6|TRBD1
TGTGCCAGCAGCCCACGAGGGACAGTCTACGAGCAGTACTTC
CASSPRGTVYEQYF
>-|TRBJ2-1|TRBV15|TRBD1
TGTGCCACCACACCGGACAGGGGTTACAATGAGCAGTTCTTC
CATTPDRGYNEQFF
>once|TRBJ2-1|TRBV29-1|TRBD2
TGCAGCGTTGTAGGACTAGCGGGAGCGCACCAGTTCTTC
CSVVGLAGAHQFF
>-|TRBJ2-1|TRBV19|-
TGTGCCAGTAGTCTCCGGACGGGGAATGAGCAGTTCTTC
CASSLRTGNEQFF
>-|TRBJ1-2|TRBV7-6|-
TGTGCCAGCAGCTTACTAGGAGGCTATGGCTACACCTTC
CASSLLGGYGYTF
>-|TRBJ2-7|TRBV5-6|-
TGTGCCAGCAGCGTGGACCCTGGGGCCTCCTACGAGCAGTACTTC
CASSVDPGASYEQYF
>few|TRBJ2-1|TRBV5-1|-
TGCGCCAGCAGCTTGGACCAGAACTCCTACAATGAGCAGTTCTTC
CASSLDQNSYNEQFF
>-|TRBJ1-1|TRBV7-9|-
TGTGCCAGCAGCTTAGTGGTCAGGGACACTGAAGCTTTCTTT
CASSLVVRDTEAFF
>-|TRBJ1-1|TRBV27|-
TGTGCCAGCAGTCCACTCGGGGAGGGGAGAACTGAAGCTTTCTTT
CASSPLGEGRTEAFF